This T cell receptor (beta chain) was captured by sequencing in a study of T cell clonotyping in hematopoietic cell transplantation. Germline V lookup: CDR1 LNHDA, CDR2 SQIVND (reference sequence). CDR3 size: 14 residues. The germline V and J ends were trimmed by 3 bases and 5 bases, with 13 bases remaining between them. TCRdb's copy holds only in-frame clones and misses some; the assay was immunoSEQ multiplex PCR. The sample lists approximately 10,000 clones, approximately 45% occurring once. Here the sequenced sample was PBMCs, taken 30 days after allogeneic stem cell transplant. The chain couples TRBV19 to TRBJ1-2; possibly TRBD1 for D (5 bases). The sequence derives from a male patient between 45 and 59 years old who had an allogeneic stem cell transplant from an unrelated donor, so the T cells may come from the graft donor. Some clones in this sample may be carry-over from other donors' samples. CDR3 nucleotides: TGTGCCAGTAGTATTTCCACAGGTGGTTATGGCTACACCTTC. Protein: CASSISTGGYGYTF.